The T cell receptor beta chain described here comes from a study of blood T cell repertoires in COVID-19. V shed 0 bases and J shed 6 bases, with 13 bases lying between them. The CDR3 loop spans 15 amino acids. Germline CDR1 is SGDLS and CDR2 is YYNGEE. The authors' processing: Reference gene primer amplification gave estimated nucleated cell counts. Assay used: immunoSEQ multiplex PCR; TCRdb lists only in-frame clones, some missing. V and J calls and clone size are those listed in that table; D and trimming were worked out from the DNA. Found here are roughly 190,000 clones, 75% to 90% of them singletons; the top ten hold about 2.2%. Participants were placed into cohorts based on the clinical history they reported. Among Cohort 3 donors, those recovered had two negative PCRs, clearance, or symptom resolution.

The sequencing input was PBMCs or T cells enriched from blood (not recorded which). This clonotype was obtained from a woman aged 25 to 39 who had recovered from COVID-19. The chain has TRBV9 and TRBJ1-5; possibly TRBD1 for D (5 bases). In DNA form, the CDR3 reads TGTGCCAGCAGCGTAGAAGGTAGCCAGGGTCAGCCCCAGCATTTT. This encodes CASSVEGSQGQPQHF.